Given below is one T cell receptor beta chain in context. This sample was included in a study of blood T cell repertoires in COVID-19. Study in general: T cells, B-cell-depleted T cells, or PBMCs provided the cDNA or gDNA that served as material.

Per the original methods: Estimated nucleated cell counts came from reference gene primer amplification. Measured with immunoSEQ multiplex PCR; TCRdb has only the in-frame clones, and not every one. That table is the source of V, J and clone size, and D and trimming were worked out from the DNA. Of roughly 91,000 clones listed, roughly 84% are singletons. The sequence was collected from a man aged 70-80 years with active or convalescent COVID-19. Sequenced sample: peripheral blood.

The CDR3 coding sequence is TGCGCCAGCAGCTGGGGACTAGCGGGAAACAATGAGCAGTTCTTC. Translation gives CASSWGLAGNNEQFF. The chain carries TRBV5-1 and TRBJ2-1, with 13 nucleotides matching TRBD2. V lost 3 bases to trimming and J lost 5 bases; unmatched junction nucleotides: 2. The germline V gene encodes CDR1 SGHRS and CDR2 YFSETQ. The CDR3 consists of 15 residues. Variable domain in full (rest from reference TRBV5-1 and TRBJ2-1): KAGVTQTPRYLIKTRGQQVTLSCSPISGHRSVSWYQQTPGQGLQFLFEYFSETQRNKGNFPGRFSGRQFSNSRSEMNVSTLELGDSALYLCASSWGLAGNNEQFFGPGTRLTVL.